This T cell receptor (beta chain) was documented in a study of blood T cell repertoires in COVID-19. Across the study: Samples representing acute and convalescent COVID-19 were sourced from the United States, Italy and Spain. Sources were T cells, B-cell-depleted T cells, or PBMCs; the material itself was cDNA or gDNA.

Authors' data handling: Reference gene primer amplification in the assay estimated nucleated cell counts. Repertoires were generated with immunoSEQ multiplex PCR, while TCRdb's copy carries only in-frame clones and drops some. Clone size and the V and J calls come from that table; the DNA yielded D and trimming. Of 150,000 to 200,000 clones in the sample, around 86% are singletons; the top ten hold around 8.6%. Per germline, CDR1 MNHEY and CDR2 SVGEGT. J gave up 6 bases and V 2 bases, and 3 bases lay outside the gene matches. The CDR3 runs 15 residues. The chain joins TRBV6-2 or TRBV6-3 to TRBJ2-1; 11 bases align to TRBD1. This receptor was identified in a man aged 50 to 59 with active or convalescent COVID-19. Sequencing was done on a sample of peripheral blood. Here the CDR3 reads CASSYRGTGGNEQFF. In DNA, the CDR3 is TGTGCCAGCAGTTACAGGGGGACAGGGGGCAATGAGCAGTTCTTC.